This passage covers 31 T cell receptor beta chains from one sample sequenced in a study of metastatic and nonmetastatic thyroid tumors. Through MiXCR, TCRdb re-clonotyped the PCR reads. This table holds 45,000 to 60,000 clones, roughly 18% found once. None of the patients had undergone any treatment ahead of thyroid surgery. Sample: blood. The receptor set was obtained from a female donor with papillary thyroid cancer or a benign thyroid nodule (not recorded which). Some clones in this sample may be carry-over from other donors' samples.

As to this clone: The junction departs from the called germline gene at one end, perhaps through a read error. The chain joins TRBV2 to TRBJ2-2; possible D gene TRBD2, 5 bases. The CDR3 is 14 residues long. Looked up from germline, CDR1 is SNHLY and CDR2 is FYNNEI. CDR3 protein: CASSVDIPAGELVF. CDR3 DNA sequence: TGTGCCAGCAGTGTCGATATCCCGGCTGGGGAGCTGGTTTTT. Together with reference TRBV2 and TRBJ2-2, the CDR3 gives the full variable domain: EPEVTQTPSHQVTQMGQEVILRCVPISNHLYFYWYRQILGQKVEFLVSFYNNEISEKSEIFDDQFSVERPDGSNFTLKIRSTKLEDSAMYFCASSVDIPAGELVFGEGSRLTVL.

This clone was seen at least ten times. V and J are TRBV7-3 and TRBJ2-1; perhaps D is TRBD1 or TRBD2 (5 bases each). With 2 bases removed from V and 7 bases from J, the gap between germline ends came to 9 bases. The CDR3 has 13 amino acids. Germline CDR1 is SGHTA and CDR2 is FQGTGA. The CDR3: CASSLGGSNEQFF. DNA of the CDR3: TGTGCCAGCAGCTTAGGGGGAAGTAATGAGCAGTTCTTC.

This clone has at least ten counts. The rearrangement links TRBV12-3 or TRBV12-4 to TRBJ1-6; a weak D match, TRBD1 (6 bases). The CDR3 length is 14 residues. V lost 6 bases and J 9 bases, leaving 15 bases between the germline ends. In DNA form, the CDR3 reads TGTGCCAGCAGCTTACAGGGAACGCGTTCACCCCTCCACTTT. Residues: CASSLQGTRSPLHF.

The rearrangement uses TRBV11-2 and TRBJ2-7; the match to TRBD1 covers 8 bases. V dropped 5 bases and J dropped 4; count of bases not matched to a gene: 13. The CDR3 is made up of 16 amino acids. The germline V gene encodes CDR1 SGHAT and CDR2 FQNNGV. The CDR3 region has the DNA TGTGCCAGCAGCGGGGAATCCGGGACAGGATCTTACGAGCAGTACTTC. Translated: CASSGESGTGSYEQYF.

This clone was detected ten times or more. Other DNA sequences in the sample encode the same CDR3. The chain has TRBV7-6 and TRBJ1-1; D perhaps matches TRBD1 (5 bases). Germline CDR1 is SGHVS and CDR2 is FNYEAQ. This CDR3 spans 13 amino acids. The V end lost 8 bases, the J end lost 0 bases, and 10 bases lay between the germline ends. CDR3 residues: CASRGQMNTEAFF. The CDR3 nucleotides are TGTGCCAGCCGAGGACAAATGAACACTGAAGCTTTCTTT.

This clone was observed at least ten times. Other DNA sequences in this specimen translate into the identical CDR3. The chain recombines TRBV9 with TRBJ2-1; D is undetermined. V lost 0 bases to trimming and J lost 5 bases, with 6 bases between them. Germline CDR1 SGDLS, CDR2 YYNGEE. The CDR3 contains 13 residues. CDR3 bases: TGTGCCAGCAGCGTAGGGCAGAACAATGAGCAGTTCTTC. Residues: CASSVGQNNEQFF. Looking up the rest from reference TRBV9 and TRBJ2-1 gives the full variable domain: DSGVTQTPKHLITATGQRVTLRCSPRSGDLSVYWYQQSLDQGLQFLIQYYNGEERAKGNILERFSAQQFPDLHSELNLSSLELGDSALYFCASSVGQNNEQFFGPGTRLTVL.

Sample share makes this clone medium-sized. CDR3 nucleotides: TGTGCCACCAGGACAGGCGGAAATAATTCACCCCTCCACTTT. Translation gives CATRTGGNNSPLHF. The chain uses TRBV6-1 and TRBJ1-6, with TRBD1 matching 7 bases. CDR1 and CDR2 (germline): MNHNS, SASEGT. The trim removed 10 bases at V and 5 bases at J, leaving 8 bases unmatched. The CDR3 is made up of 14 amino acids.

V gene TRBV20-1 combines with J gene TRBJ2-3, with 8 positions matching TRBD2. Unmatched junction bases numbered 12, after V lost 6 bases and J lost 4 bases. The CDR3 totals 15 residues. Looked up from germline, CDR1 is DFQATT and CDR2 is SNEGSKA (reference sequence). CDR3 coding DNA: TGCAGTGCGAGCACGCTAGCGGGTGCACCAGATACGCAGTATTTT. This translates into CSASTLAGAPDTQYF.

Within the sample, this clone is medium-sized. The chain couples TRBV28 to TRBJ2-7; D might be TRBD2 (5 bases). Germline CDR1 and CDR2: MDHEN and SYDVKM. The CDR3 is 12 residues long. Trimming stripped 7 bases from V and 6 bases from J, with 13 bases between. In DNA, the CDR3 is TGTGCCAGCACCCGTCATCGGGGCGAGCAGTACTTC. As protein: CASTRHRGEQYF.

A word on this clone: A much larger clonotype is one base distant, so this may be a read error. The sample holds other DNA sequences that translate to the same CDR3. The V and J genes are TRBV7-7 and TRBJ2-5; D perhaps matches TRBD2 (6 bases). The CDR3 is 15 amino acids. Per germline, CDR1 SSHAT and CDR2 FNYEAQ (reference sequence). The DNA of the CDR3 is TGTGCTAGCAGCCGTTTTAGCGGAGCACAAGAGACCCAGTACTTC. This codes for CASSRFSGAQETQYF.

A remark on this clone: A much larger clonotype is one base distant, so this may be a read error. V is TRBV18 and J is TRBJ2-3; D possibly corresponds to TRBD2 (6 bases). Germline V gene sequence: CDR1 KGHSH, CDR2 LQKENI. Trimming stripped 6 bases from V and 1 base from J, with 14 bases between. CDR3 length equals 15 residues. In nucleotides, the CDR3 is TGTGCCAGCTCCCCCGCTAGCGTCGGCACAGATACGCAGTATTTT. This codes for CASSPASVGTDTQYF.

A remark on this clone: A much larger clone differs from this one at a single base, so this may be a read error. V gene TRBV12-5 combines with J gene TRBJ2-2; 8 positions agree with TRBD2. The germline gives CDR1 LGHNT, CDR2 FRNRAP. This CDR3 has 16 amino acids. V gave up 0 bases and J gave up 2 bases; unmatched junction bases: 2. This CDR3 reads CASGLVLAGNTGELFF. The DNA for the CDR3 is TGTGCTAGTGGTTTGGTGTTAGCGGGAAACACCGGGGAGCTGTTTTTT.

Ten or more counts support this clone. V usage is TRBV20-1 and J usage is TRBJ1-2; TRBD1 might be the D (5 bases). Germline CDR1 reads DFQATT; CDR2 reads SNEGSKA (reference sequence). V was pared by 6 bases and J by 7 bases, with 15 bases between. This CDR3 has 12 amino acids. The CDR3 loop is CSAYDSRRGYTF. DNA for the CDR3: TGCAGTGCCTACGACAGCAGGCGTGGCTACACCTTC.

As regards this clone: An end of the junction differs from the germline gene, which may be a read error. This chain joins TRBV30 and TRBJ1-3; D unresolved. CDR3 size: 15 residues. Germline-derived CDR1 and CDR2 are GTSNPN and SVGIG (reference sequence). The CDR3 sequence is CACSVHSRSGNTIYF. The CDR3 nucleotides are TGTGCCTGCAGTGTACACAGTCGGTCTGGAAACACCATATATTTT.

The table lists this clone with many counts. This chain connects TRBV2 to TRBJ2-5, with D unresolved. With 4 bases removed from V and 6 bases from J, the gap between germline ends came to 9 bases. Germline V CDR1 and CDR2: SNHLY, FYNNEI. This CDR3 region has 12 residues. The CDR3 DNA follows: TGTGCCAGCAGTGCAGTCCGACAGACCCAGTACTTC. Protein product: CASSAVRQTQYF.

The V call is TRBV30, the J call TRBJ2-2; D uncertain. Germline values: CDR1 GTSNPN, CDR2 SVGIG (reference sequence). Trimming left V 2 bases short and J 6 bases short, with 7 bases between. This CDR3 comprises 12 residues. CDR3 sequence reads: CAWSWGSGELFF. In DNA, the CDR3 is TGTGCCTGGAGTTGGGGATCCGGGGAGCTGTTTTTT.

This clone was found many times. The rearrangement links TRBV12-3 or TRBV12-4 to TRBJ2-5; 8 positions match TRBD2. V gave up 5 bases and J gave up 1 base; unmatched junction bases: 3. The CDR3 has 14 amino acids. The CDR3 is CASSKAGVQETQYF. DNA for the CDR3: TGTGCCAGCAGTAAAGCGGGAGTCCAAGAGACCCAGTACTTC.

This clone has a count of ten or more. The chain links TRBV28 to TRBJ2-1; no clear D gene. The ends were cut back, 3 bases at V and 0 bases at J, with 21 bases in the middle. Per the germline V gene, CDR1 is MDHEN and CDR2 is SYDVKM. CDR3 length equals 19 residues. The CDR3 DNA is TGTGCCAGCAGTTTCGGAAATAAAGGGTATAAGAGCTCCTACAATGAGCAGTTCTTC. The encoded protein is CASSFGNKGYKSSYNEQFF.

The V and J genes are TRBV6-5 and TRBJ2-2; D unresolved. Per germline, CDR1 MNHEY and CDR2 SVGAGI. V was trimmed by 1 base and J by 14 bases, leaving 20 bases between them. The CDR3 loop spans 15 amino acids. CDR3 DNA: TGTGCCAGCAGTTACTTCCTCGATATCGGCGCGGATCTGTTTTTT. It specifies CASSYFLDIGADLFF.

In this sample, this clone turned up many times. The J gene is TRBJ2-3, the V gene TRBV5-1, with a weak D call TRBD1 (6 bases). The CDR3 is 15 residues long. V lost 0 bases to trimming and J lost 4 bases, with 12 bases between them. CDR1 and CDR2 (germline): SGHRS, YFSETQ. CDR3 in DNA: TGCGCCAGCAGCTTGGTAGGGGGAATGGCAGATACGCAGTATTTT. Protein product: CASSLVGGMADTQYF.

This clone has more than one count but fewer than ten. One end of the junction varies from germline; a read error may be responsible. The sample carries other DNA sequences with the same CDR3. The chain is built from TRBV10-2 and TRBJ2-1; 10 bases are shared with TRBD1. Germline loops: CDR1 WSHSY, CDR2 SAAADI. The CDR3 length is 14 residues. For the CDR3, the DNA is TGCGCCAGCAGGGCGGGACAGGGGAACAGTGAGCAACTCTTC. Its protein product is CASRAGQGNSEQLF.

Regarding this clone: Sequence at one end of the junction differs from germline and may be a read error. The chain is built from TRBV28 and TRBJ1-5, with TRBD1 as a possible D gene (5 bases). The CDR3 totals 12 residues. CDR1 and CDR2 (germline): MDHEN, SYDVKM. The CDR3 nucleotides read TGTTCCAGCTTCGGGGCGCACCAGCCCCAGCATTTT. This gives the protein CSSFGAHQPQHF.

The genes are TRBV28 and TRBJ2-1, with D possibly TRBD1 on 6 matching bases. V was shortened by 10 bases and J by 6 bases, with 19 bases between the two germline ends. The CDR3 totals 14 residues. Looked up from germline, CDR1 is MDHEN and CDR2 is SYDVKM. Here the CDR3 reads CAITVGLGGNEQFF. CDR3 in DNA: TGTGCCATCACTGTGGGCCTAGGGGGCAATGAGCAGTTCTTC.

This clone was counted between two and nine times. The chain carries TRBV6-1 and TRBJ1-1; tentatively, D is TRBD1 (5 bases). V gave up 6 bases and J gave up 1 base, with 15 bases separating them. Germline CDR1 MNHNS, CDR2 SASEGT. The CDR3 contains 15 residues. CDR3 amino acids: CASSPRQSRNTEAFF. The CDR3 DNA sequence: TGTGCCAGCAGCCCCCGACAGAGTCGGAACACTGAAGCTTTCTTT.

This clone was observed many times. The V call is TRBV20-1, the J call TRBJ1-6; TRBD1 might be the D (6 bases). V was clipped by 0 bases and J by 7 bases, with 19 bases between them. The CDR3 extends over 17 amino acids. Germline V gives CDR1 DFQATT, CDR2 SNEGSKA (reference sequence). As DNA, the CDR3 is TGCAGTGCTAGAGATGCTCACTCCAGGGGAGAAAATTCACCCCTCCACTTT. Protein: CSARDAHSRGENSPLHF.

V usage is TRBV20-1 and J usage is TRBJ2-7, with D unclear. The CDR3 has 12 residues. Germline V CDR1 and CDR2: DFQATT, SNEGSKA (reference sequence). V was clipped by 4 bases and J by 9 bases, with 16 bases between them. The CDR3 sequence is CSATPQAHGQYF. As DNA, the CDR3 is TGCAGTGCTACCCCGCAGGCACACGGGCAGTACTTC.

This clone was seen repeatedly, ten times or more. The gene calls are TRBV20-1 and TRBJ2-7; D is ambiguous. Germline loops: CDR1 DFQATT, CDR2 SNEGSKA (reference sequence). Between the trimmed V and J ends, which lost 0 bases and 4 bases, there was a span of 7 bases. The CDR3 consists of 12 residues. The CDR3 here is CSARDIEYEQYF. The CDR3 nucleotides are TGCAGTGCTAGAGATATCGAATACGAGCAGTACTTC.

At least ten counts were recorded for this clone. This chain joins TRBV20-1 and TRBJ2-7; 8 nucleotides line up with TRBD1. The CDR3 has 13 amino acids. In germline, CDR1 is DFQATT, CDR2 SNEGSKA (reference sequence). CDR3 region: CSYLGQGQGEQYF. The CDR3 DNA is TGCAGCTACCTCGGACAGGGCCAGGGCGAGCAGTACTTC.

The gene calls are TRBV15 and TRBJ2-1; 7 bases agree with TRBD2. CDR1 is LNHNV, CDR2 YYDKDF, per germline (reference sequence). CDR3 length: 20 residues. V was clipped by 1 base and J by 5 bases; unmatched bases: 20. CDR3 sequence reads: CATSRVSDPRRGLSNNEQFF. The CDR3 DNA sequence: TGTGCCACCAGCAGAGTCTCCGACCCCCGGCGGGGACTATCCAACAATGAGCAGTTCTTC.

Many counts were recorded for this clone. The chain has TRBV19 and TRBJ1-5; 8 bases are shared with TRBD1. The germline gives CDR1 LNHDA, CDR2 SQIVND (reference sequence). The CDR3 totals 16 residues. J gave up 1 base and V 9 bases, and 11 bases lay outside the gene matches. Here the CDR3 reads CASSTGGYTSNQPQHF. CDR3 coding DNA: TGTGCCAGCTCCACAGGGGGGTATACGAGCAATCAGCCCCAGCATTTT.

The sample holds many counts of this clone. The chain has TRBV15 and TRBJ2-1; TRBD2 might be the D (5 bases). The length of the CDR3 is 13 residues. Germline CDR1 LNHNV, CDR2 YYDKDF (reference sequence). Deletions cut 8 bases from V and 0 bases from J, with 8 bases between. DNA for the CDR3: TGTGCCACCCGGGATTTCTCCTACAATGAGCAGTTCTTC. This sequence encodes CATRDFSYNEQFF.